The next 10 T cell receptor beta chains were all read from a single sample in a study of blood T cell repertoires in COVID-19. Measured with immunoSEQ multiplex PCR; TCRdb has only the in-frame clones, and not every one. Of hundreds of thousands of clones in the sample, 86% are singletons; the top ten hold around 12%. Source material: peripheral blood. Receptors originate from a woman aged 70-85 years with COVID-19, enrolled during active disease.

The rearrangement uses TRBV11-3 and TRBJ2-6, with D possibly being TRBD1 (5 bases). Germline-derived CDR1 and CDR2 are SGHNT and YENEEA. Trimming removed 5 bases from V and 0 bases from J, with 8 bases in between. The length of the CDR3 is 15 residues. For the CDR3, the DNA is TGTGCCAGCAGCCCTGACAGCTCTGGGGCCAACGTCCTGACTTTC. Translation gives CASSPDSSGANVLTF.

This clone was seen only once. The CDR3 sequence: CASSGRQSQSLGEQYF. The DNA for the CDR3 is TGTGCCAGCAGTGGCCGACAGAGTCAGTCCTTGGGAGAGCAGTACTTC. The rearrangement uses TRBV6-1 and TRBJ2-7, with a weak D call TRBD1 (5 bases). The V gene lost 4 bases and the J gene lost 7 bases, with 23 bases spanning the gap. Germline assignment: CDR1 MNHNS and CDR2 SASEGT. The CDR3 is 16 residues long.

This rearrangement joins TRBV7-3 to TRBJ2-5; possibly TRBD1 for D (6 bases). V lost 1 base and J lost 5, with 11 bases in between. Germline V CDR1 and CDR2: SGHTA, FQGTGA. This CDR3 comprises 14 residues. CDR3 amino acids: CASSLSQGSETQYF. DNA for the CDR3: TGTGCCAGCAGCTTAAGTCAGGGGTCCGAGACCCAGTACTTC.

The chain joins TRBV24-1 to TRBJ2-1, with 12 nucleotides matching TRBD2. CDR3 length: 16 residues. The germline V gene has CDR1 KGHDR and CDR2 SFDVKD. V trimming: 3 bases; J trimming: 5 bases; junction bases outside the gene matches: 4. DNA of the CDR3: TGTGCCACCAGTGATCGACTAGCGGGGGCCCACAATGAGCAGTTCTTC. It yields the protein CATSDRLAGAHNEQFF.

The CDR3 DNA reads as TGTGCCAGCAGCATTACAGGGGGCGCTCCGACTGAAGCTTTCTTT. This codes for CASSITGGAPTEAFF. The V and J genes are TRBV9 and TRBJ1-1; 9 nucleotides agree with TRBD1. Trimming removed 4 bases from V and 5 bases from J; junction bases left unmatched: 9. The V gene's germline CDR1 is SGDLS and CDR2 YYNGEE. The CDR3 has 15 residues.

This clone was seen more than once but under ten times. The CDR3, as DNA: TGTGCCAGCAGCGCCCAGAATGATATCGCTGAAGCTTTCTTT. Encoded protein: CASSAQNDIAEAFF. The chain employs TRBV5-6 and TRBJ1-1; D unresolved. This CDR3 has 14 amino acids. The V gene lost 4 bases and the J gene lost 6 bases, with 16 bases spanning the gap. Germline V gene data show CDR1 as SGHDT and CDR2 as YYEEEE.

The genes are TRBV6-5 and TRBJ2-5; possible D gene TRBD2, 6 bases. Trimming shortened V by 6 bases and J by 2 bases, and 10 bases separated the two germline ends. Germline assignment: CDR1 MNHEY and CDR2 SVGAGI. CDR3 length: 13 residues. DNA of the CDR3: TGTGCCAGCAGGCGGGCGGGACAAGAGACCCAGTACTTC. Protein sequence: CASRRAGQETQYF.

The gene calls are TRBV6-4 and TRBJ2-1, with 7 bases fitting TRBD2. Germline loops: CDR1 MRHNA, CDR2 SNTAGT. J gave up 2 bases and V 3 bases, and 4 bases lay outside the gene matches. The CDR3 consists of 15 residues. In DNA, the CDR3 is TGTGCCAGCAGTGATGAGCGGGGTCCCTACAATGAGCAGTTCTTC. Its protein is CASSDERGPYNEQFF.

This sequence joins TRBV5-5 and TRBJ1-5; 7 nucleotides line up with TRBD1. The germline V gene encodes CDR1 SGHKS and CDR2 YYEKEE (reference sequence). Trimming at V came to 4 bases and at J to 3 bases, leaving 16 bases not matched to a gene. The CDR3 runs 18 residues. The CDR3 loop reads CASSPAPTGRENNQPQHF. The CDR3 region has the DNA TGTGCCAGCAGCCCAGCTCCGACAGGGAGAGAAAACAATCAGCCCCAGCATTTT.

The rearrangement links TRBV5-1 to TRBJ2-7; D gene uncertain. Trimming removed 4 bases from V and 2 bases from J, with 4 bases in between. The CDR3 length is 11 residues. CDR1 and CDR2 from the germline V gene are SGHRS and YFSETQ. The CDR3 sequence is CASSGPYEQYF. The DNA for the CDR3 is TGCGCCAGCAGCGGCCCCTACGAGCAGTACTTC.